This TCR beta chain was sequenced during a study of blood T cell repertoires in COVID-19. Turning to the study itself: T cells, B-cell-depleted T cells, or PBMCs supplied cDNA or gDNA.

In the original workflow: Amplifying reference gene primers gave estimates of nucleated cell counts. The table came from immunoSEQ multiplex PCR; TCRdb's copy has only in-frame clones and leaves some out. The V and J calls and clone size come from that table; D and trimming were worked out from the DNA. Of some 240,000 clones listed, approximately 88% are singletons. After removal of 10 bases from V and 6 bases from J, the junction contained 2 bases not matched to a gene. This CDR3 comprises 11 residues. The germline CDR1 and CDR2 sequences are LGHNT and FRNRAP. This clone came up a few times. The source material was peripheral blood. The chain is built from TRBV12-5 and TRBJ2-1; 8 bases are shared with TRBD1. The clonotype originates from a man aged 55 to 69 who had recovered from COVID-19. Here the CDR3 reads CATGQGNEQFF. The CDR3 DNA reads TGTGCTACCGGACAGGGCAATGAGCAGTTCTTC.